In this sample, the clone carrying this T cell receptor beta chain turned up a few times. Its antigen remains unknown. On average, the one heparinised blood draw given by each donor was around 120 mL. The data derive from a study of beta chain features in type 1 diabetes. Whole-study results and caveats: Fewer junction insertions and more nucleotide deletions appeared in type 1 diabetes patients.

Investigators reverse transcribed all isolated RNA, so they sequenced expressed TCRB transcripts. TCRdb's table, derived via immunoSEQ multiplex PCR, lists solely in-frame clones and lacks some. The table includes about 320,000 clones, approximately 15% detected once. The CDR3 loop spans 15 amino acids. CDR1 and CDR2 from the germline V gene are GTSNPN and SVGIG (reference sequence). V lost 1 base and J lost 4, with 14 bases in between. The receptor comes from a man aged 25 to 45 in good health. The sequencing sample was made of central memory CD4+ T cells from blood. The chain combines TRBV30 with TRBJ2-1; D might be TRBD2 (6 bases). Written as DNA, the CDR3 is TGTGCCTGGAGTGCTCGGGGGACTCTATACAATGAGCAGTTCTTC. It specifies CAWSARGTLYNEQFF.